One sample yielded the 17 T cell receptor beta chains listed below, sequenced in a study of blood T cell repertoires in COVID-19 (TCRdb year 2020). The library was produced with the immunoSEQ multiplex PCR assay. In TCRdb, the immuneACCESS table is reduced to in-frame sequences with V and J assigned. These tables do not hold every clone; where another copy was compared, an unresolved V gene accounts for under half, and the others remain unexplained. The sample contains over 65,000 clones, 87% of them found a single time. The top ten clones comprise more than 0.85% of the sample. Specimen: peripheral blood. The receptors here all came from a human donor in a cohort sampled during active COVID-19.

This sequence joins TRBV20-1 and TRBJ2-7, with 7 positions matching TRBD1. Germline V gene sequence: CDR1 DFQATT, CDR2 SNEGSKA (reference sequence). Trimming removed 5 bases from V and 6 bases from J; junction bases left unmatched: 4. This CDR3 comprises 11 residues. The CDR3 spells CSAGTDFEQYF. CDR3 nucleotide sequence: TGCAGTGCTGGGACAGACTTCGAGCAGTACTTC.

Written as DNA, the CDR3 is TGTGCCAGCAGCTCCATCACAGATACGCAGTATTTT. This gives the protein CASSSITDTQYF. The chain joins TRBV11-2 to TRBJ2-3; no firm D call. Per the germline V gene, CDR1 is SGHAT and CDR2 is FQNNGV. The length of the CDR3 is 12 residues. The V gene lost 4 bases and the J gene lost 2 bases, with 4 bases spanning the gap.

The chain employs TRBV18 and TRBJ2-4; 7 bases align to TRBD1. The V segment lost 0 bases and the J segment 4 bases; nucleotides outside the gene matches: 6. The CDR3 spans 16 residues. The germline V gene encodes CDR1 KGHSH and CDR2 LQKENI. The DNA of the CDR3 is TGTGCCAGCTCACCACCGAATATGGGACAGAAAAACATTCAGTACTTC. It yields the protein CASSPPNMGQKNIQYF. Full variable domain (rest looked up from reference TRBV18 and TRBJ2-4): NAGVMQNPRHLVRRRGQEARLRCSPMKGHSHVYWYRQLPEEGLKFMVYLQKENIIDESGMPKERFSAEFPKEGPSILRIQQVVRGDSAAYFCASSPPNMGQKNIQYFGAGTRLSVL.

This chain connects TRBV30 to TRBJ2-3, with 9 bases matching TRBD2. The CDR3 sequence is 14 residues long. V lost 3 bases to trimming and J lost 9 bases; unmatched junction nucleotides: 10. Germline CDR1 reads GTSNPN; CDR2 reads SVGIG (reference sequence). The CDR3 DNA follows: TGTGCCTGGAGAATTAGCGGGAGAGACGGCACGCAGTATTTT. Translated, it gives CAWRISGRDGTQYF.

CDR3 nucleotides: TGTGCCAGCAGTCTCGGGACCGACAGGCGCATATCTGGAAACACCATATATTTT. Protein product: CASSLGTDRRISGNTIYF. The chain recombines TRBV28 with TRBJ1-3; D is possibly TRBD1 (6 bases). CDR1 is MDHEN, CDR2 SYDVKM, per germline. V gave up 5 bases and J gave up 1 base, with 21 bases separating them. This CDR3 contains 18 residues.

The rearrangement uses TRBV6-1 and TRBJ2-1; 10 nucleotides match TRBD1. The CDR3 has 18 residues. Germline V lookup: CDR1 MNHNS, CDR2 SASEGT. V shed 4 bases and J 2 bases; nucleotides not matched to a gene: 11. The CDR3 nucleotides read TGTGCCAGCAGTGGAATTACAACCGGGACAGGGGCCTACAATGAGCAGTTCTTC. Translation: CASSGITTGTGAYNEQFF.

The chain carries TRBV10-2 and TRBJ2-1, with 8 bases lining up with TRBD2. This CDR3 has 16 amino acids. Trimming removed 4 bases from V and 7 bases from J; junction bases left unmatched: 12. CDR1 and CDR2 (germline): WSHSY, SAAADI. CDR3 bases: TGCGCCAGCAGTGGTCGCGGGACTAGGTTTACGAATGAGCAGTTCTTC. This encodes CASSGRGTRFTNEQFF.

The rearrangement links TRBV18 to TRBJ2-5, with unresolved D. The CDR3 contains 12 residues. CDR1 KGHSH and CDR2 LQKENI come from the germline V gene. The germline V and J ends were trimmed by 2 bases and 4 bases, with 5 bases remaining between them. The CDR3 DNA follows: TGTGCCAGCTCACCATCAGGAGAGACCCAGTACTTC. Amino acid sequence: CASSPSGETQYF.

The V call is TRBV28, the J call TRBJ1-2, with D possibly matching TRBD1 (6 bases). The CDR3 loop spans 15 amino acids. Looked up from germline, CDR1 is MDHEN and CDR2 is SYDVKM. V lost 2 bases and J lost 6, with 16 bases in between. CDR3 sequence reads: CASSLRDIVAHGYTF. The CDR3 bases are TGTGCCAGCAGTTTACGGGACATTGTTGCCCATGGCTACACCTTC.

The rearrangement joins TRBV9 to TRBJ2-5; possibly TRBD1 for D (6 bases). The CDR3 covers 15 residues. V was pared by 3 bases and J by 5 bases, with 17 bases between. The germline V gene encodes CDR1 SGDLS and CDR2 YYNGEE. CDR3 protein: CASSAGHPGAETQYF. Written as DNA, the CDR3 is TGTGCCAGCAGCGCTGGCCACCCAGGGGCGGAGACCCAGTACTTC.

The count of this clone is one. This rearrangement joins TRBV2 to TRBJ2-3; possibly TRBD2 for D (5 bases). The germline V gene encodes CDR1 SNHLY and CDR2 FYNNEI. Trimming pared 4 bases from V and 6 bases from J, leaving 11 bases between. The CDR3 consists of 13 residues. The CDR3 is CASSAEEADTQYF. The CDR3 DNA sequence: TGTGCCAGCAGTGCGGAGGAGGCCGATACGCAGTATTTT. The variable domain in full, with the rest retrieved from reference TRBV2 and TRBJ2-3, is EPEVTQTPSHQVTQMGQEVILRCVPISNHLYFYWYRQILGQKVEFLVSFYNNEISEKSEIFDDQFSVERPDGSNFTLKIRSTKLEDSAMYFCASSAEEADTQYFGPGTRLTVL.

The CDR3: CASSPFARSDTQYF. Written as DNA, the CDR3 is TGTGCCAGCAGTCCATTCGCCCGGTCTGATACGCAGTATTTT. The chain has TRBV28 and TRBJ2-3; D is ambiguous. Germline values: CDR1 MDHEN, CDR2 SYDVKM. Trimming left V 5 bases short and J 6 bases short, with 15 bases between. The CDR3 is 14 amino acids. Drawing the rest from reference TRBV28 and TRBJ2-3, the complete variable domain is DVKVTQSSRYLVKRTGEKVFLECVQDMDHENMFWYRQDPGLGLRLIYFSYDVKMKEKGDIPEGYSVSREKKERFSLILESASTNQTSMYLCASSPFARSDTQYFGPGTRLTVL.

The chain joins TRBV10-1 to TRBJ2-2; tentative D call: TRBD2 (5 bases). CDR1 and CDR2 from the germline V gene are WNHNN and SYGVQD (reference sequence). Trimming stripped 8 bases from V and 6 bases from J, with 13 bases between. The CDR3 consists of 13 residues. Here the CDR3 reads CASRAGFSGELFF. Here the CDR3 DNA reads TGCGCCAGCCGCGCGGGCTTCTCCGGGGAGCTGTTTTTT.

The J gene is TRBJ2-6, the V gene TRBV5-1; tentative D call: TRBD1 (5 bases). The V and J ends lost 0 bases and 2 bases respectively, with 9 bases between them. The CDR3 is made up of 16 amino acids. Germline V gives CDR1 SGHRS, CDR2 YFSETQ. In DNA, the CDR3 is TGCGCCAGCAGCTTGGGATCCAGGGCTGGGGCCAACGTCCTGACTTTC. Amino acid sequence: CASSLGSRAGANVLTF.

This clone was detected ten times or more. Germline and junction disagree at one end, which may indicate a read error. The rearrangement uses TRBV5-1 and TRBJ2-7; 7 positions agree with TRBD2. The CDR3 consists of 16 residues. Germline V gene sequence: CDR1 SGHRS, CDR2 YFSETQ. Here the CDR3 DNA reads TGCGCCAGCAGTTTGGGACGGGACTACGCCTCCTACGAGCAGTACTTC. The encoded protein is CASSLGRDYASYEQYF. The full variable domain, with the rest looked up from reference TRBV5-1 and TRBJ2-7, is KAGVTQTPRYLIKTRGQQVTLSCSPISGHRSVSWYQQTPGQGLQFLFEYFSETQRNKGNFPGRFSGRQFSNSRSEMNVSTLELGDSALYLCASSLGRDYASYEQYFGPGTRLTVT.

This clone has a handful of counts. The chain carries TRBV3-1 (or the pseudogene TRBV3-2) and TRBJ2-3; 13 nucleotides line up with TRBD2. CDR3 length: 16 amino acids. V was pared by 4 bases and J by 2 bases, with 3 bases of the junction left unmatched. Germline CDR1 reads LGHDT; CDR2 reads YNNKEL (reference sequence). The DNA of the CDR3 is TGTGCCAGCAGCCTGGGACTAGCGGGACTCACAGATACGCAGTATTTT. It encodes CASSLGLAGLTDTQYF.

The CDR3 region is CAWGAGFYEQYF. CDR3 in DNA: TGTGCCTGGGGCGCGGGGTTCTACGAGCAGTACTTC. This chain uses TRBV30 with TRBJ2-7; D is perhaps TRBD2 (6 bases). The CDR3 covers 12 residues. V lost 5 bases, J lost 3 bases, and 11 bases lay in between. Germline loops: CDR1 GTSNPN, CDR2 SVGIG (reference sequence).